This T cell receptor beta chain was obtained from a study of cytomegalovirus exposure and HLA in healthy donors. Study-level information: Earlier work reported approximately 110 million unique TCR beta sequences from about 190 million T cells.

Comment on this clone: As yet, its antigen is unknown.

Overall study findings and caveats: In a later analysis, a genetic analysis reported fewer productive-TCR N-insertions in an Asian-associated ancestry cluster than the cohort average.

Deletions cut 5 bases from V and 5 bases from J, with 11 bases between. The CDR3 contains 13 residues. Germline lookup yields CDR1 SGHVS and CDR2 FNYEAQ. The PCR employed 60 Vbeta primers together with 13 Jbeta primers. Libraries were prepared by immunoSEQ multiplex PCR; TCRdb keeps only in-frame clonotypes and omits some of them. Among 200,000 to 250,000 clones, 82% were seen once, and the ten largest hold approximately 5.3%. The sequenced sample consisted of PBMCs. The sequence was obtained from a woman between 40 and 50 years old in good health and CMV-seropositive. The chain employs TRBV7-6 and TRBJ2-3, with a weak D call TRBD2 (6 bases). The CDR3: CASSVVGGDTQYF. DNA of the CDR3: TGTGCCAGCAGCGTAGTGGGAGGAGATACGCAGTATTTT. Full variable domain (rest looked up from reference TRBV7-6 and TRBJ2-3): GAGVSQSPRYKVTKRGQDVALRCDPISGHVSLYWYRQALGQGPEFLTYFNYEAQQDKSGLPNDRFSAERPEGSISTLTIQRTEQRDSAMYRCASSVVGGDTQYFGPGTRLTVL.